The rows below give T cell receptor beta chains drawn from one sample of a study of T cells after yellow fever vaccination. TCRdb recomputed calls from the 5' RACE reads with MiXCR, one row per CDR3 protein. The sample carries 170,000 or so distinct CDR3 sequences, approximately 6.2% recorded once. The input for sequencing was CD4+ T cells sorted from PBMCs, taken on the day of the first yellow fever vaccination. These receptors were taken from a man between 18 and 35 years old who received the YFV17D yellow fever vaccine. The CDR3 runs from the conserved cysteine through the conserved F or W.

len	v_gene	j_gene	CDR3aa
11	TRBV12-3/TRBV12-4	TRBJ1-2	CASSLNTGYTF
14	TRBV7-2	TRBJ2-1	CASSYRQGAAEQFF
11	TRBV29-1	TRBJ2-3	CSLTSTDTQYF
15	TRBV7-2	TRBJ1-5	CASSLYGSSNQPQHF
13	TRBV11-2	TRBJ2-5	CASSKTGPETQYF
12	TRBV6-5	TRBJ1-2	CASKNSNYGYTF
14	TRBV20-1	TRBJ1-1	CSARDGGQNTEAFF
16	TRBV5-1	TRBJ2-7	CASSLIGTGDSYEQYF
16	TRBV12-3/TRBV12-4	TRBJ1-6	CASSLEGQSPNSPLHF
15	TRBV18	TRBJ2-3	CASSPAVLSTDTQYF
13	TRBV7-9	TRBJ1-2	CASSPHGTYGYTF
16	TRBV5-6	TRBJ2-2	CASSLPPRQGTGELFF
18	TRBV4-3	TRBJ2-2	CASSQELAGAARTGELFF
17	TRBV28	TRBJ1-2	CASSANPSSGTNYGYTF
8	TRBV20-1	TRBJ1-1	CSASPGTF
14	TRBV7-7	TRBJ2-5	CASSKGTVQETQYF
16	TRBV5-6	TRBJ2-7	CASSSWRAGNSYEQYF
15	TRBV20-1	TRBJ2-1	CSAVASGGVYNEQFF
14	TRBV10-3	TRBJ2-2	CAITGQPNTGELFF
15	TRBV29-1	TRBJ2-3	CSGDMRGRRTDTQYF
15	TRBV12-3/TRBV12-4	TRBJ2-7	CASSRRQGEGYEQYF
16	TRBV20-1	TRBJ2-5	CSASSRSGTLQETQYF
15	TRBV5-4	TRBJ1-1	CASSLWGDPDTEAFF
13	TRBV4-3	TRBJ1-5	CASSQAFDQPQHF
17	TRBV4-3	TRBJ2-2	CASSQDGLAGATGELFF
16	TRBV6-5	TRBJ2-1	CASILWTSGGAKTHFF
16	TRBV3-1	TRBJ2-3	CASRDFSGGGADTQYF
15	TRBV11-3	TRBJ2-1	CASKREGQGYHEQFF
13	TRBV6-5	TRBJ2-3	CASSYARTDTQYF
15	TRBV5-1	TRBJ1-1	CASSLGTGRDTEAFF
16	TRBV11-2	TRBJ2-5	CASRRGTSGAQETQYF
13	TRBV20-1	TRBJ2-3	CRGTSGGADTQYF
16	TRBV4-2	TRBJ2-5	CASSPGLAGLSETQYF
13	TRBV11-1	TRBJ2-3	CASSAGTYDTQYF
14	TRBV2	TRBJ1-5	CASTRDSGNQPQHF
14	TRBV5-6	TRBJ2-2	CASSFYDRGRELFF
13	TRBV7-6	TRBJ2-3	CASTKQGPDTQYF
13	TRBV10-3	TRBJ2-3	CAISEASTDTQYF
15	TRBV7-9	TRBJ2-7	CASSPKARLGSEQYF
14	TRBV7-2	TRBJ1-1	CASSILATNTEAFF